Listed below are T cell receptor beta chains from one sample, sequenced in a study of human T cells and chemical hapten exposure. Each CDR3 protein gets one entry after TCRdb re-called the RACE reads with MiXCR. Of approximately 90,000 distinct CDR3 sequences detected, 10% to 13% appear once; the ten largest clones hold 2.2%. This specimen consisted of whole blood, obtained in connection with sensitization to the hapten diphenylcyclopropenone (DPC). The receptors stem from a man between 40 and 49 years old with alopecia areata. Some clones in this sample may be carry-over from other donors' samples. Both conserved end residues are part of each CDR3. The order of the fields is J gene, D gene, clone size, V gene, CDR3 protein, CDR3 DNA. The D gene is left open where the match is weak. Clone size is stated in some rows and not others, as once, few, many or a class when expanded.

j_gene: TRBJ2-3
d_gene: TRBD2
abundance: .
v_gene: TRBV9
CDR3aa: CASSVGGGRATDTQYF
CDR3nt: TGTGCCAGCAGCGTAGGGGGCGGGAGGGCCACAGATACGCAGTATTTT

j_gene: TRBJ2-3
d_gene: .
abundance: many
v_gene: TRBV7-2
CDR3aa: CASSLDGSDTQYF
CDR3nt: TGTGCCAGCAGCTTGGACGGATCAGATACGCAGTATTTT

j_gene: TRBJ2-3
d_gene: .
abundance: .
v_gene: TRBV20-1
CDR3aa: CSARENSRDTQYF
CDR3nt: TGCAGTGCTAGGGAAAATAGCAGAGATACGCAGTATTTT

j_gene: TRBJ2-3
d_gene: TRBD2
abundance: many
v_gene: TRBV27
CDR3aa: CASSPGLAERTDTQYF
CDR3nt: TGTGCCAGCAGTCCGGGACTAGCGGAGCGCACAGATACGCAGTATTTT

j_gene: TRBJ1-6
d_gene: .
abundance: .
v_gene: TRBV4-3
CDR3aa: CASSQDGYNSPLHF
CDR3nt: TGCGCCAGCAGCCAAGACGGCTATAATTCACCCCTCCACTTT

j_gene: TRBJ1-2
d_gene: .
abundance: .
v_gene: TRBV18
CDR3aa: CASSLSDSYGYTF
CDR3nt: TGTGCCAGCTCACTTTCCGACAGTTATGGCTACACCTTC

j_gene: TRBJ1-5
d_gene: .
abundance: .
v_gene: TRBV28
CDR3aa: CASSPIQGRDQPQHF
CDR3nt: TGTGCCAGCAGTCCAATACAGGGTCGGGATCAGCCCCAGCATTTT

j_gene: TRBJ2-2
d_gene: TRBD2
abundance: .
v_gene: TRBV29-1
CDR3aa: CSAREGTGELFF
CDR3nt: TGCAGCGCGAGGGAGGGGACCGGGGAGCTGTTTTTT

j_gene: TRBJ2-3
d_gene: TRBD2
abundance: many
v_gene: TRBV7-6
CDR3aa: CASSLGLAGTDTQYF
CDR3nt: TGTGCCAGCAGCTTGGGACTAGCGGGCACAGATACGCAGTATTTT

j_gene: TRBJ2-3
d_gene: TRBD2
abundance: .
v_gene: TRBV10-3
CDR3aa: CAISPGLAVPISTDTQYF
CDR3nt: TGTGCCATCAGCCCGGGACTAGCGGTGCCAATAAGCACAGATACGCAGTATTTT

j_gene: TRBJ2-1
d_gene: .
abundance: .
v_gene: TRBV12-3/TRBV12-4
CDR3aa: CASSLDRSSYNEQFF
CDR3nt: TGTGCCAGCAGTCTGGACCGGAGCTCCTACAATGAGCAGTTCTTC

j_gene: TRBJ2-7
d_gene: .
abundance: once
v_gene: TRBV12-3/TRBV12-4
CDR3aa: CASKTRRGNSYEQYF
CDR3nt: TGTGCCAGCAAGACCCGAAGGGGAAACTCCTACGAGCAGTACTTC

j_gene: TRBJ2-7
d_gene: TRBD1
abundance: many
v_gene: TRBV2
CDR3aa: CAGSTGQPGYEQYF
CDR3nt: TGTGCCGGATCGACGGGACAGCCCGGGTACGAGCAGTACTTC

j_gene: TRBJ1-3
d_gene: .
abundance: many
v_gene: TRBV3-1
CDR3aa: CASSQELEQGSSGNTIYF
CDR3nt: TGTGCCAGCAGCCAAGAGCTGGAACAGGGATCCTCTGGAAACACCATATATTTT

j_gene: TRBJ2-7
d_gene: .
abundance: .
v_gene: TRBV3-1
CDR3aa: CASSQGPRDRTYF
CDR3nt: TGTGCCAGCAGCCAAGGTCCTAGGGATAGGACGTACTTC

j_gene: TRBJ1-6
d_gene: .
abundance: .
v_gene: TRBV28
CDR3aa: CASETQGNNSPLHF
CDR3nt: TGTGCCAGTGAGACACAGGGAAATAATTCACCCCTCCACTTT

j_gene: TRBJ2-1
d_gene: .
abundance: .
v_gene: TRBV30
CDR3aa: CAWSAYGNSNEQFF
CDR3nt: TGTGCCTGGAGCGCCTACGGGAATTCAAATGAGCAGTTCTTC

j_gene: TRBJ2-4
d_gene: TRBD1
abundance: .
v_gene: TRBV5-1
CDR3aa: CASSSEGQGGNIQYF
CDR3nt: TGCGCCAGCAGCTCAGAGGGACAGGGGGGAAACATTCAGTACTTC

j_gene: TRBJ2-3
d_gene: TRBD2
abundance: .
v_gene: TRBV29-1
CDR3aa: CSVVGTSGRASSTDTQYF
CDR3nt: TGCAGCGTTGTAGGGACTAGCGGGAGGGCCTCGAGCACAGATACGCAGTATTTT

j_gene: TRBJ2-5
d_gene: TRBD1
abundance: .
v_gene: TRBV6-6
CDR3aa: CAIAAGGRETQYF
CDR3nt: TGTGCCATCGCTGCAGGGGGCCGTGAGACCCAGTACTTC

j_gene: TRBJ2-7
d_gene: .
abundance: few
v_gene: TRBV20-1
CDR3aa: CSAREGHYEQYF
CDR3nt: TGCAGTGCTAGAGAAGGACACTACGAGCAGTACTTC

j_gene: TRBJ1-1
d_gene: .
abundance: .
v_gene: TRBV6-6
CDR3aa: CASSYSGRTLPEAFF
CDR3nt: TGTGCCAGCAGTTACTCGGGGCGAACCCTCCCTGAAGCTTTCTTT

j_gene: TRBJ2-1
d_gene: .
abundance: .
v_gene: TRBV7-9
CDR3aa: CASSLVSTLKGNEQFF
CDR3nt: TGTGCCAGCAGCTTAGTGTCCACCCTCAAGGGCAATGAGCAGTTCTTC

j_gene: TRBJ2-5
d_gene: TRBD2
abundance: few
v_gene: TRBV12-3/TRBV12-4
CDR3aa: CASSLLAGPQETQYF
CDR3nt: TGTGCCAGCAGTTTACTAGCGGGCCCGCAAGAGACCCAGTACTTC

j_gene: TRBJ2-7
d_gene: .
abundance: few
v_gene: TRBV4-2
CDR3aa: CASSQGFDTDYEQYF
CDR3nt: TGTGCCAGCAGCCAAGGGTTCGACACCGACTACGAGCAGTACTTC

j_gene: TRBJ2-7
d_gene: .
abundance: .
v_gene: TRBV5-6
CDR3aa: CASSTRDSRPYEQYF
CDR3nt: TGTGCCAGCAGCACTCGGGACTCCCGCCCCTACGAGCAGTACTTC

j_gene: TRBJ2-1
d_gene: .
abundance: few
v_gene: TRBV6-6
CDR3aa: CASSYSMGGDPSNEQFF
CDR3nt: TGTGCCAGCAGTTACTCGATGGGGGGAGATCCCTCCAATGAGCAGTTCTTC

j_gene: TRBJ1-1
d_gene: .
abundance: many
v_gene: TRBV7-8
CDR3aa: CASSSRGDRNTEAFF
CDR3nt: TGTGCCAGCAGCTCCCGCGGGGACCGGAACACTGAAGCTTTCTTT